This record looks at one TCR beta chain sequence and its context. Its antigen target is currently unknown. Within one base of it there is no much larger clone, and no base qualities were kept. The entry originates in a study of graft-versus-host responses after intestinal transplantation (dated by TCRdb to the early 2020s). Some background on the complete study: Recipients received multivisceral, liver-intestinal, or isolated intestinal transplants. Alloreactive clones were identified by sequencing pre-transplant mixed lymphocyte reaction products and comparing these products with unstimulated pre-transplant donor and recipient T cells. After intestinal transplantation, graft-versus-host and host-versus-graft alloreactive T cell clones in the graft, circulation and bone marrow were tracked using bulk TCR-beta CDR3 sequencing. Anti-thymocyte globulin induction was given to all recipients, followed by maintenance tacrolimus and steroids for two to four years. Rather than going through the commercial service, samples from a few later patients were sequenced in-house on an Illumina MiSeq and processed with MiXCR. A peak of at least 4% donor T cells among recipient peripheral blood mononuclear cells was the definition used for donor T cell macrochimerism. The cohort enrolled some 24 intestinal transplant recipients, one of whom was a retransplant, and a few patients without pretransplant specimens were excluded. Here is what the overall study found, with its caveats: GvH clones were detected in recipient bone marrow, and some of these GvH clones were observed earlier in ileal mucosa or blood, consistent with an intestinal mucosal origin. The relatively low number and heterogeneity of intestinal transplant patients limited the conclusions. Early after transplant, declines in HvG clones were associated with peak levels of circulating GvH clones. In the allografts of patients with donor T cell macrochimerism, GvH to HvG T cell clonal ratios were high.

Looking up the germline V gene (reference sequence) yields CDR1 MNHEY and CDR2 SMNVEV. The CDR3 numbers 14 residues from cysteine through phenylalanine. The kept DNA is CDR3 alone, 42 bases in frame from the first base. V is cut by 3 bases and J by 4 bases, and the space between the germline ends is 10 bases. The library was built by means of the immunoSEQ multiplex PCR assay. For most patients, genomic DNA was isolated using the Qiagen DNeasy Blood and Tissue Kit and was shipped frozen to Adaptive Biotechnologies for TCR sequencing. For most patients, high-throughput TCR-beta CDR3 sequencing of genomic DNA was performed by Adaptive Biotechnologies. As for the authors' bioinformatics: Adaptive's ImmunoSEQ software supplied the TCR sequencing data for 15 to 20 patients, while MiXCR and VDJtools were used to process a few other patients. To correct CD4 versus CD8 sorting errors, sequences present in both subsets at a frequency ratio below 5:1 were removed. Because the origin of CDR3 nucleotide sequences shared between donor and recipient could not be assigned, those sequences were removed. At least 2-fold expansion over unstimulated cells and a minimum CFSE-low frequency of 0.002% (template counts) or 0.001% (read counts) were required for clones to be classified as alloreactive. Mappable clones were those detected in sequenced pre-transplant spleen, lymph node, or MLR CFSE-low populations of the donor or recipient. The cumulative frequency of alloreactive clones was calculated as a percentage of all sequences, weighted by copy number. TCRdb took this table from immuneACCESS and kept in-frame rearrangements with V and J called. Such tables lack part of the clones; where checked against another copy, unresolved V genes explain under half of the gap, and the rest is unexplained. D and trimming were read from the DNA, whereas the V and J calls and clone size are those reported in that table. This sample lists some 70,000 clones; about nine tenths were detected once. More than 7% of the sample is taken by the ten largest.

The time point label corresponds to: cells obtained before transplantation from donor or recipient. CD3+CD4+ and CD3+CD8+ populations were FACS-sorted from unstimulated pre-transplant donor and recipient cells taken from spleen or lymph nodes. This sample comprised unstimulated CD8+ T cells sorted from spleen or lymph node cells, obtained before transplant. The receptor was derived from a human donor who was the organ donor for an intestinal transplant. The chain was built from TRBV27 and TRBJ1-5; D gene: possibly TRBD1, on 5 matching bases. The DNA is TGTGCCAGCAGTTTCGGGGGACTTAATCAGCCCCAGCATTTT. Translated, it gives CASSFGGLNQPQHF.